What follows are 30 T cell receptor beta chains derived from one specimen sequenced in a study of T cells after posttransplantation cyclophosphamide. Profiled with immunoSEQ multiplex PCR; TCRdb holds only in-frame clones, not every one. Of roughly 30,000 clones listed, about 90% are singletons. Cells defined as naive were viable CD3+CD4+ or CD3+CD8+ and CCR7+CD45RA+CD45RO-CD95-CD27+CD28+. The source material was naive CD4+ T cells sorted from PBMCs. These receptor sequences come from an older woman in good health, CMV-negative, and a related stem cell transplant donor.

This chain connects TRBV27 to TRBJ2-6; 11 nucleotides match TRBD1. CDR1 and CDR2 (germline): MNHEY, SMNVEV (reference sequence). The CDR3 runs to 19 residues. Unmatched junction bases numbered 10, after V lost 5 bases and J lost 1 base. CDR3 sequence reads: CASSPRWTGGLSGANVLTF. In nucleotides, the CDR3 is TGTGCCAGCAGTCCTAGGTGGACAGGGGGCCTTTCTGGGGCCAACGTCCTGACTTTC.

The chain uses TRBV6-1 and TRBJ2-5, with 10 nucleotides matching TRBD1. CDR1 is MNHNS and CDR2 is SASEGT in the germline V gene. With V trimmed by 4 bases and J by 1 base, 6 bases remained unmatched. There are 16 residues in the CDR3. The CDR3 nucleotides are TGTGCCAGCAGTGTCCGGGACAGGGGCCTCCAAGAGACCCAGTACTTC. Translating it yields CASSVRDRGLQETQYF.

This chain links TRBV28 with TRBJ1-1, with 8 positions matching TRBD1. Germline V gene data show CDR1 as MDHEN and CDR2 as SYDVKM. Losses at the gene ends were 5 bases for V and 4 bases for J; bases not matched to a gene: 12. This CDR3 contains 16 residues. In DNA form, the CDR3 reads TGTGCCAGCAGTCGAACCGGGACAGGCAGGGCCACTGAAGCTTTCTTT. It yields the protein CASSRTGTGRATEAFF.

The chain uses TRBV29-1 and TRBJ2-2, with TRBD1 as a possible D gene (6 bases). V was trimmed by 6 bases and J by 4 bases, leaving 21 bases between them. Germline V gene data show CDR1 as SQVTM and CDR2 as ANQGSEA. CDR3 length: 16 amino acids. This CDR3 is CSVRRPGGGGTGELFF. The CDR3 nucleotides are TGCAGCGTCCGCAGACCGGGTGGGGGCGGCACCGGGGAGCTGTTTTTT.

As regards this clone: This CDR3 is missing its conserved last phenylalanine or tryptophan, likely due to a read error. This chain uses TRBV7-9 with TRBJ1-2; D remains unclear. CDR1 SEHNR and CDR2 FQNEAQ come from the germline V gene (reference sequence). The CDR3 contains 13 residues. Trimming removed 1 base at V and 8 bases at J, with 11 bases between. CDR3 coding DNA: TGTGCCAGCAGCTTAGATTGGGAGGACGGCTACACCCTC. Amino acid sequence: CASSLDWEDGYTL.

The chain employs TRBV21-1 and TRBJ2-7; TRBD2 is taken as the D call from the table, unchecked against the DNA. TRBV21-1 is listed as a pseudogene. The CDR3 length is 16 residues. As DNA, the CDR3 is TGTGCCAGCAGAAAACGTCTAGCGGGAGGGCCCGACGAGCAGTACTTC. It translates to CASRKRLAGGPDEQYF.

Of note for this clone: One end of the junction varies from germline; a read error may be responsible. This sample includes further DNA sequences coding for the same CDR3. This chain joins TRBV7-9 and TRBJ1-3, with 7 bases identical to TRBD1. Per germline, CDR1 SEHNR and CDR2 FQNEAQ (reference sequence). The CDR3 covers 18 residues. CDR3 DNA: TGCGCCAGCAGCTTAGAATTCGGCGGGACAGTCCTTTCTGGCACCATATATTTT. Its translation is CASSLEFGGTVLSGTIYF.

This CDR3 reads CASSPRPAGEREQYF. In nucleotides, the CDR3 is TGTGCCAGCAGCCCTCGCCCAGCGGGAGAAAGGGAGCAGTACTTC. The chain recombines TRBV7-2 with TRBJ2-7; 8 bases line up with TRBD2. The CDR3 covers 15 residues. The V gene's germline CDR1 is SGHTA and CDR2 FQGNSA. V was clipped by 5 bases and J by 7 bases; unmatched bases: 13.

The CDR3 here is CASSLGLAGVEQYF. DNA for the CDR3: TGTGCCAGCAGTTTAGGACTAGCGGGAGTCGAGCAGTACTTC. This chain links TRBV28 with TRBJ2-7; 13 bases match TRBD2. V was pared by 2 bases and J by 6 bases, with 1 base of the junction left unmatched. CDR1 and CDR2 from the germline V gene are MDHEN and SYDVKM. The CDR3 has 14 residues.

The chain uses TRBV27 and TRBJ1-3; maybe TRBD1 (5 bases). The length of the CDR3 is 16 residues. V was trimmed by 3 bases and J by 0 bases, leaving 12 bases between them. Germline assignment: CDR1 MNHEY and CDR2 SMNVEV (reference sequence). CDR3 bases: TGTGCCAGCAGTTTTGGCAGGGATAACTCTGGAAACACCATATATTTT. Translated: CASSFGRDNSGNTIYF.

This chain joins TRBV4-1 and TRBJ1-4; the match to TRBD1 covers 7 bases. The CDR3 is made up of 17 amino acids. CDR1 and CDR2 (germline): MGHRA, YSYEKL. Trimming at V came to 0 bases and at J to 7 bases, leaving 11 bases not matched to a gene. This chain's CDR3 is CASSQEGHRGGSEKLFF. Written as DNA, the CDR3 is TGCGCCAGCAGCCAAGAGGGTCACAGGGGCGGTAGTGAAAAACTGTTTTTT.

The V and J genes are TRBV19 and TRBJ1-5, with D hard to call. Looked up from germline, CDR1 is LNHDA and CDR2 is SQIVND (reference sequence). Trimming stripped 11 bases from V and 9 bases from J, with 20 bases between. The CDR3 covers 13 residues. CDR3 sequence: CALILAGIGPQHF. CDR3 bases: TGTGCCCTCATACTGGCAGGTATAGGGCCCCAGCATTTT.

V usage is TRBV28 and J usage is TRBJ2-3, with TRBD2 identical over 12 bases. CDR1 and CDR2 from the germline V gene are MDHEN and SYDVKM. The V gene end was trimmed by 2 bases and the J gene end by 2 bases; junction bases not matched to a gene: 2. The length of the CDR3 is 16 residues. The CDR3 DNA reads as TGTGCCAGCAGTTTAGGACTAGCGGGAACCACAGATACGCAGTATTTT. Protein product: CASSLGLAGTTDTQYF.

Only a few counts were recorded for this clone. The rearrangement joins TRBV4-1 to TRBJ1-5; 8 bases fit TRBD1. CDR1 and CDR2 (germline): MGHRA, YSYEKL. The junction had 8 bases not matched to a gene; V was cut back by 6 bases and J by 4 bases. CDR3 length: 15 residues. CDR3 protein: CASRDGTGGNQPQHF. The CDR3 nucleotides read TGCGCCAGCAGAGACGGGACAGGAGGAAATCAGCCCCAGCATTTT.

This rearrangement joins TRBV5-1 to TRBJ2-2; D remains ambiguous. The germline V gene has CDR1 SGHRS and CDR2 YFSETQ. The CDR3 contains 14 residues. V dropped 0 bases and J dropped 2 bases, with 5 bases sitting between them. DNA of the CDR3: TGCGCCAGCAGCTTGGAACATAACACCGGGGAGCTGTTTTTT. Protein: CASSLEHNTGELFF. Full variable domain (rest looked up from reference TRBV5-1 and TRBJ2-2): KAGVTQTPRYLIKTRGQQVTLSCSPISGHRSVSWYQQTPGQGLQFLFEYFSETQRNKGNFPGRFSGRQFSNSRSEMNVSTLELGDSALYLCASSLEHNTGELFFGEGSRLTVL.

As to this clone: Other DNA sequences within the sample encode an identical CDR3. The chain couples TRBV5-5 to TRBJ1-5, with unresolved D. Trimming stripped 4 bases from V and 1 base from J, with 15 bases between. Germline V gene lookup returns CDR1 SGHKS and CDR2 YYEKEE (reference sequence). CDR3 size: 16 residues. This chain's CDR3 is CASSPAGIYSNQPQHF. CDR3 in DNA: TGTGCCAGCAGCCCCGCCGGGATCTACAGCAATCAGCCCCAGCATTTT.

This clone came up once. CDR3 bases: TGTGCCAGTAGTCCGGGACAGGGGGTTAACTCTGGAAACACCATATATTTT. Protein sequence: CASSPGQGVNSGNTIYF. The rearrangement joins TRBV19 to TRBJ1-3, with 11 bases lining up with TRBD1. Trimming cost V 5 bases and J 0 bases; bases outside gene matches: 6. The CDR3 is 17 residues long. CDR1 and CDR2 from the germline V gene are LNHDA and SQIVND (reference sequence).

The V and J genes are TRBV7-3 and TRBJ2-3; weak D call: TRBD2 (7 bases). Trimming took 2 bases from V and 4 from J, leaving 16 bases between them. The CDR3 runs to 16 residues. Germline assignment: CDR1 SGHTA and CDR2 FQGTGA. The chain's CDR3 is CASSLGSQGRADTQYF. The CDR3 DNA sequence: TGTGCCAGCAGCTTAGGCAGCCAGGGGAGGGCAGATACGCAGTATTTT.

The rearrangement links TRBV6-5 to TRBJ1-4; perhaps TRBD1 as D (6 bases). This CDR3 comprises 15 residues. Trimming pared 5 bases from V and 6 bases from J, leaving 16 bases between. CDR1 MNHEY and CDR2 SVGAGI come from the germline V gene. The DNA of the CDR3 is TGTGCCAGCAGTCGCTTTTGGACAGCGGATGAAAAACTGTTTTTT. This sequence encodes CASSRFWTADEKLFF.

The chain links TRBV7-2 to TRBJ2-5; the match to TRBD2 covers 12 bases. Germline assignment: CDR1 SGHTA and CDR2 FQGNSA. V lost 2 bases, J lost 4 bases, and 11 bases stayed unmatched. The CDR3 has 18 residues. CDR3 sequence reads: CASSLNSLAGGPRETQYF. CDR3 in DNA: TGTGCCAGCAGCTTAAACTCCCTAGCGGGAGGGCCTCGAGAGACCCAGTACTTC. The whole variable domain, remainder taken from reference TRBV7-2 and TRBJ2-5, is GAGVSQSPSNKVTEKGKDVELRCDPISGHTALYWYRQSLGQGLEFLIYFQGNSAPDKSGLPSDRFSAERTGGSVSTLTIQRTQQEDSAVYLCASSLNSLAGGPRETQYFGPGTRLLVL.

The chain couples TRBV19 to TRBJ2-7, with 7 nucleotides matching TRBD2. J was trimmed by 5 bases and V by 3 bases; bases with no gene match: 7. The length of the CDR3 is 14 residues. Germline CDR1 is LNHDA and CDR2 is SQIVND (reference sequence). CDR3 sequence reads: CASSIYTSAHEQYF. CDR3 in DNA: TGTGCCAGTAGTATCTATACTAGCGCCCACGAGCAGTACTTC. The full variable domain, completed using reference TRBV19 and TRBJ2-7, is DGGITQSPKYLFRKEGQNVTLSCEQNLNHDAMYWYRQDPGQGLRLIYYSQIVNDFQKGDIAEGYSVSREKKESFPLTVTSAQKNPTAFYLCASSIYTSAHEQYFGPGTRLTVT.

This sequence joins TRBV5-1 and TRBJ2-3, with 12 bases aligning to TRBD2. This CDR3 is 17 amino acids long. Germline CDR1 and CDR2: SGHRS and YFSETQ. Losses at the gene ends were 2 bases for V and 1 base for J; bases not matched to a gene: 5. CDR3 sequence: CASSFSSGGAGTDTQYF. The CDR3 DNA is TGCGCCAGCAGCTTCTCTAGCGGGGGGGCGGGCACAGATACGCAGTATTTT.

The gene calls are TRBV19 and TRBJ1-6; D is ambiguous. The CDR3 runs 18 residues. The V end was cut by 1 base, the J end by 0 bases, with 13 bases between. CDR1 is LNHDA, CDR2 SQIVND, per germline (reference sequence). This CDR3 reads CASSIGEGRSSYNSPLHF. CDR3 DNA: TGTGCCAGTAGTATAGGAGAGGGCAGAAGCTCCTATAATTCACCCCTCCACTTT.

This clone was seen only once. This chain joins TRBV15 and TRBJ2-1, with D possibly being TRBD1 (6 bases). Germline values: CDR1 LNHNV, CDR2 YYDKDF (reference sequence). CDR3 length equals 18 residues. V lost 5 bases to trimming and J lost 4 bases, with 24 bases between them. CDR3 residues: CATSVTPSRLGGYNEQFF. For the CDR3, the DNA is TGTGCCACCAGCGTGACGCCCTCGCGCTTAGGGGGTTACAATGAGCAGTTCTTC. Together with reference TRBV15 and TRBJ2-1, the CDR3 gives the full variable domain: DAMVIQNPRYQVTQFGKPVTLSCSQTLNHNVMYWYQQKSSQAPKLLFHYYDKDFNNEADTPDNFQSRRPNTSFCFLDIRSPGLGDTAMYLCATSVTPSRLGGYNEQFFGPGTRLTVL.

The chain is built from TRBV30 and TRBJ1-3; D gene ambiguous. Trimming left V 0 bases short and J 6 bases short, with 9 bases between. The CDR3 length is 13 residues. Looked up from germline, CDR1 is GTSNPN and CDR2 is SVGIG (reference sequence). The CDR3: CAWSVVGSNTIYF. The CDR3, as DNA: TGTGCCTGGAGTGTGGTCGGGTCAAACACCATATATTTT.

The V and J genes are TRBV19 and TRBJ1-2; D unresolved. CDR1 and CDR2 (germline): LNHDA, SQIVND (reference sequence). V was cut by 4 bases and J by 2 bases, with 11 bases left in between. The CDR3 is 14 amino acids. CDR3 sequence: CASSSPGSNYGYTF. The CDR3 DNA reads as TGTGCCAGTAGTAGCCCAGGCTCGAACTATGGCTACACCTTC. Drawing the rest from reference TRBV19 and TRBJ1-2, the complete variable domain is DGGITQSPKYLFRKEGQNVTLSCEQNLNHDAMYWYRQDPGQGLRLIYYSQIVNDFQKGDIAEGYSVSREKKESFPLTVTSAQKNPTAFYLCASSSPGSNYGYTFGSGTRLTVV.

The chain carries TRBV7-9 and TRBJ2-1, with TRBD2 matching 9 bases. Germline lookup yields CDR1 SEHNR and CDR2 FQNEAQ (reference sequence). The junction had 6 bases not matched to a gene; V was cut back by 5 bases and J by 1 base. The CDR3 length is 16 residues. The CDR3 protein is CASSPRTSESYNEQFF. The CDR3 DNA is TGTGCCAGCAGCCCCCGGACTAGCGAATCCTACAATGAGCAGTTCTTC.

The chain has TRBV7-6 and TRBJ2-2; TRBD1 might be the D (5 bases). Germline V lookup: CDR1 SGHVS, CDR2 FNYEAQ. V lost 0 bases and J 4 bases, leaving 12 bases between the germline ends. The CDR3 length is 16 residues. CDR3 protein: CASSLAIQGGTGELFF. DNA of the CDR3: TGTGCCAGCAGCTTAGCTATTCAGGGTGGCACCGGGGAGCTGTTTTTT.

The genes are TRBV18 and TRBJ1-1; 7 positions agree with TRBD1. The CDR3 runs to 14 residues. With V trimmed by 2 bases and J by 3 bases, 3 bases remained unmatched. Germline V gene data show CDR1 as KGHSH and CDR2 as LQKENI. CDR3 DNA: TGTGCCAGCTCACCAGACAGGGCATACACTGAAGCTTTCTTT. It specifies CASSPDRAYTEAFF.

The CDR3 DNA reads TGTGCCAGCAGTTACTCGTCCGGTTTGAACACTGAAGCTTTCTTT. The encoded protein is CASSYSSGLNTEAFF. The chain joins TRBV6-5 to TRBJ1-1; D call uncertain. CDR1 is MNHEY, CDR2 SVGAGI, per germline. The CDR3 contains 15 residues. Trimming removed 0 bases from V and 0 bases from J, with 8 bases in between.